The 11 T cell receptor beta chains below all came from one sample that was sequenced in a study of blood T cell repertoires in COVID-19. The method was immunoSEQ multiplex PCR; TCRdb's version includes in-frame clones alone and lacks a portion of them. This table holds about 280,000 clones, about 85% found once. The sample consisted of peripheral blood. The receptors were gathered from a human donor in a cohort sampled during active COVID-19.

The CDR3 protein is CASSHGNYPYEQYF. Written as DNA, the CDR3 is TGTGCCAGCAGCCATGGTAACTATCCTTACGAGCAGTACTTC. V gene TRBV3-1 (or the pseudogene TRBV3-2) combines with J gene TRBJ2-7; D is unclear. The V end was cut by 3 bases, the J end by 4 bases, with 13 bases between. Germline CDR1 and CDR2: LGHDT and YNNKEL (reference sequence). The CDR3 consists of 14 residues.

V usage is TRBV6-2 or TRBV6-3 and J usage is TRBJ2-3; TRBD2 matches 8 bases. CDR1 is MNHEY, CDR2 SVGEGT, per germline. V was clipped by 6 bases and J by 3 bases; unmatched bases: 11. This CDR3 is built from 16 residues. As DNA, the CDR3 is TGTGCCAGCAGCCCGTTTGCGGGGGGCGGGACAGATACGCAGTATTTT. It is translated as CASSPFAGGGTDTQYF.

The chain links TRBV4-3 to TRBJ1-3, with 9 bases aligning to TRBD1. The CDR3 loop spans 15 amino acids. V lost 5 bases, J lost 4 bases, and 6 bases stayed unmatched. Germline CDR1 LGHNA, CDR2 YSLEER. Here the CDR3 DNA reads TGCGCCAGCAGCAAACAGGGGGCGATCGGAAACACCATATATTTT. It encodes CASSKQGAIGNTIYF.

The gene calls are TRBV11-2 and TRBJ2-1, with 7 positions matching TRBD2. The V segment lost 1 base and the J segment 1 base; nucleotides outside the gene matches: 1. The CDR3 contains 15 residues. The germline CDR1 and CDR2 sequences are SGHAT and FQNNGV. CDR3 in amino acids: CASSLAGGSYNEQFF. The CDR3 region has the DNA TGTGCCAGCAGCTTAGCGGGAGGTTCCTACAATGAGCAGTTCTTC.

The DNA of the CDR3 is TGTGCCAGTAGTATCGGGACAGGCGACTATGGCTACACCTTC. Translated: CASSIGTGDYGYTF. This rearrangement joins TRBV19 to TRBJ1-2; 8 bases match TRBD1. V shed 3 bases and J 3 bases; nucleotides not matched to a gene: 3. CDR1 and CDR2 (germline): LNHDA, SQIVND (reference sequence). The CDR3 spans 14 residues. Filled out from reference TRBV19 and TRBJ1-2, the complete variable domain reads DGGITQSPKYLFRKEGQNVTLSCEQNLNHDAMYWYRQDPGQGLRLIYYSQIVNDFQKGDIAEGYSVSREKKESFPLTVTSAQKNPTAFYLCASSIGTGDYGYTFGSGTRLTVV.

This sequence joins TRBV5-1 and TRBJ2-5; 7 nucleotides line up with TRBD1. The CDR3 sequence is 14 residues long. From germline, CDR1 is SGHRS and CDR2 YFSETQ. V lost 4 bases, J lost 5 bases, and 8 bases stayed unmatched. The CDR3 DNA reads TGCGCCAGCAGCCCGCACAGGGGTCAGGAGACCCAGTACTTC. The encoded protein is CASSPHRGQETQYF.

This chain connects TRBV3-1 (or the pseudogene TRBV3-2) to TRBJ2-2; TRBD2 agrees at 12 bases. This CDR3 comprises 16 residues. The V gene's germline CDR1 is LGHDT and CDR2 YNNKEL (reference sequence). The trim removed 4 bases at V and 6 bases at J, leaving 6 bases unmatched. The CDR3 here is CASSLRTSGVPGELFF. CDR3 DNA: TGTGCCAGCAGCCTTAGGACTAGCGGGGTTCCCGGGGAGCTGTTTTTT.

This chain uses TRBV27 with TRBJ2-1; 11 positions match TRBD2. The junction had 9 bases not matched to a gene; V was cut back by 3 bases and J by 8 bases. The CDR3 loop spans 16 amino acids. Germline V CDR1 and CDR2: MNHEY, SMNVEV (reference sequence). Here the CDR3 DNA reads TGTGCCAGCAGTTTTTTGGCTAGCGGGAGGCCGGATGAGCAGTTCTTC. Translating it yields CASSFLASGRPDEQFF.

The rearrangement links TRBV27 to TRBJ1-4, with TRBD1 matching over 7 bases. Looked up from germline, CDR1 is MNHEY and CDR2 is SMNVEV (reference sequence). Trimming at V came to 5 bases and at J to 2 bases, leaving 5 bases not matched to a gene. The CDR3 contains 15 residues. CDR3 in DNA: TGTGCCAGCAGTCCCCGACAGGGCACTAATGAAAAACTGTTTTTT. Its protein product is CASSPRQGTNEKLFF.

Comment on this clone: One end of the junction is discordant with germline, which a read error may explain. The chain combines TRBV7-9 with TRBJ2-5; 7 nucleotides align to TRBD1. Germline CDR1 is SEHNR and CDR2 is FQNEAQ (reference sequence). The CDR3 totals 15 residues. The CDR3 region has the DNA TGTGCTAGCAGCGTGGCGCAGGGGTCAGGGGGGACCCAGTACTTC. It specifies CASSVAQGSGGTQYF.

This clone has only a few counts. The rearrangement joins TRBV7-3 to TRBJ1-1, with D tentatively TRBD1 (5 bases). The CDR3 has 14 residues. CDR1 is SGHTA and CDR2 is FQGTGA in the germline V gene. Trimming took 2 bases from V and 1 from J, leaving 8 bases between them. CDR3 loop: CASSLSGGNTEAFF. The CDR3 DNA is TGTGCCAGCAGCTTATCCGGGGGGAACACTGAAGCTTTCTTT.